The T cell receptor beta chain under discussion was sequenced for a study of Ad26.COV2.S vaccination and SARS-CoV-2 variants. Study background: Participant was drawn from the COV1001 Ad26.COV2.S trial arm. Whole-study results and caveats: There was reportedly substantial breadth in spike-specific CD8+ and CD4+ T cell responses after vaccination. People who got the vaccine had more spike-specific TCR breadth than people who got placebo.

The treatment is: some 20 received Ad26.COV2.S at low or high dose, single or two shots; several received placebo; per-sample allocation not given. Sampling happened 63 days after the first vaccine or placebo injection. Donation came from an adult in Boston who was aged 18-55 years. Worth noting for this clone: The antigen is unknown.

V gave up 1 base and J gave up 4 bases, with 10 bases separating them. The CDR3 contains 14 residues. Germline values: CDR1 MNHNY, CDR2 SVGAGI (reference sequence). TCRdb's table, derived via immunoSEQ multiplex PCR, lists solely in-frame clones and lacks some. Counted here are some 420,000 clones, over 75% occurring once; the ten biggest clones make up 3.6%. The chain joins TRBV6-6 to TRBJ2-5; no firm D call. This TCR was recovered from a person aged 18 to 65 who received the Ad26.COV2.S COVID-19 vaccine or a placebo. Here the sequenced sample was peripheral blood, taken in a trial of Ad26.COV2.S vaccine versus placebo. Here the CDR3 reads CASSYLAGRETQYF. The CDR3, as DNA: TGTGCCAGCAGTTACTTGGCCGGGCGAGAGACCCAGTACTTC.